These 27 T cell receptor beta chains were sequenced from one sample in a study of yellow fever vaccine responses in identical twins. MiXCR, applied by TCRdb to the RT-PCR reads, yields one record per CDR3 protein. The sample contains 750 to 1,000 distinct CDR3 sequences, roughly 88% of which appear only once. The sample was T cells from blood (PBMCs), unsorted or a sorted subset (not recorded which), taken before or after yellow fever vaccination (not recorded which). The receptors were sampled from a female donor who received the yellow fever vaccine.

The chain links TRBV2 to TRBJ2-2; 7 bases are a match to TRBD1. The V and J ends lost 5 bases and 10 bases, in that order; junction bases with no gene match: 19. Germline CDR1 and CDR2: SNHLY and FYNNEI. The CDR3 consists of 17 residues. The CDR3 sequence is CASSWWTGDLGSQELFF. The CDR3 nucleotides are TGTGCCAGCAGTTGGTGGACAGGAGACCTTGGCTCCCAGGAGCTGTTTTTT.

CDR3 sequence reads: CASSLGTGEHQPQHF. The CDR3 DNA sequence: TGTGCCAGCAGCTTAGGGACAGGGGAACATCAGCCCCAGCATTTT. The chain recombines TRBV7-6 with TRBJ1-5; 9 positions match TRBD1. Germline trimming cut 1 base from V and 5 bases from J; bases unmatched to any gene: 3. CDR1 SGHVS and CDR2 FNYEAQ come from the germline V gene. The CDR3 covers 15 residues.

In regard to this clonotype: Mismatch with germline at one junction end may stem from a read error. The gene calls are TRBV23-1 and TRBJ2-7; 8 bases line up with TRBD1. TRBV23-1 falls under the ORF class, with uncertain function. The CDR3 is made up of 16 amino acids. The CDR3, as DNA: TGCGTCAGCAGTCATTTGACAGGGGCCAGGACTTACGAGCAGTACTTC. Residues: CVSSHLTGARTYEQYF.

The chain joins TRBV20-1 to TRBJ1-3; no definite D call. The V end lost 5 bases, the J end lost 6 bases, and 11 bases lay between the germline ends. CDR1 and CDR2 (germline): DFQATT, SNEGSKA (reference sequence). The CDR3 sequence is 12 residues long. CDR3 bases: TGCAGTGCTTCGGACCCAACAAACACCATATATTTT. Protein product: CSASDPTNTIYF.

This rearrangement joins TRBV10-1 to TRBJ2-7; TRBD2 matches at 7 bases. The CDR3 has 13 amino acids. V was clipped by 2 bases and J by 5 bases; unmatched bases: 3. In germline, CDR1 is WNHNN, CDR2 SYGVQD (reference sequence). The CDR3 DNA follows: TGCGCCAGCAGTGAGGGCCGGGAGGACGAGCAGTACGTC. Amino acid sequence: CASSEGREDEQYV.

The genes are TRBV29-1 and TRBJ2-1; weak D call: TRBD2 (6 bases). The germline V and J ends were trimmed by 6 bases and 0 bases, with 12 bases remaining between them. The CDR3 totals 14 residues. Germline V lookup: CDR1 SQVTM, CDR2 ANQGSEA. The CDR3 is CSVHGGRSYNEQFF. The CDR3 coding sequence is TGCAGCGTCCACGGGGGTCGCTCCTACAATGAGCAGTTCTTC.

The J gene is TRBJ2-5, the V gene TRBV20-1; D not certain. V was pared by 3 bases and J by 1 base, with 6 bases between. The germline CDR1 and CDR2 sequences are DFQATT and SNEGSKA (reference sequence). This CDR3 region has 12 residues. CDR3 DNA sequence: TGCAGTGCTAGCCGGTCCCAAGAGACCCAGTACTTC. This sequence encodes CSASRSQETQYF.

In this sample, this clonotype is large. The genes are TRBV4-2 and TRBJ2-6, with D hard to call. Deletions cut 6 bases from V and 1 base from J, with 1 base between. The CDR3 spans 12 residues. In germline, CDR1 is LGHNA, CDR2 YNFKEQ. CDR3 region: CASRSGANVLTF. Written as DNA, the CDR3 is TGTGCCAGCAGATCTGGGGCCAACGTCCTGACTTTC.

The V gene is TRBV7-9, the J gene TRBJ2-5; D is uncertain. The CDR3 is made up of 14 amino acids. Germline CDR1 SEHNR, CDR2 FQNEAQ (reference sequence). Trimming shortened V by 5 bases and J by 3 bases, and 13 bases separated the two germline ends. The CDR3 nucleotides are TGTGCCAGCAGCCAGACCCCACAGAAAGAGACCCAGTACTTC. Amino acids: CASSQTPQKETQYF.

The chain has TRBV6-1 and TRBJ1-5; possible D gene TRBD1, 6 bases. There are 14 residues in the CDR3. V was shortened by 6 bases and J by 7 bases, with 16 bases between the two germline ends. Germline values: CDR1 MNHNS, CDR2 SASEGT. DNA of the CDR3: TGTGCCAGCAGCCAAGACAGGTTCGACCAGCCCCAGCATTTT. Translation: CASSQDRFDQPQHF.

The chain employs TRBV10-3 and TRBJ2-7; weak D call: TRBD2 (6 bases). The germline V gene encodes CDR1 ENHRY and CDR2 SYGVKD. The CDR3 runs 11 residues. V lost 8 bases, J lost 6 bases, and 11 bases lay in between. The DNA for the CDR3 is TGTGCCATCGGCGGAGGGCGCGAGCAGTACTTC. Translated: CAIGGGREQYF.

The genes are TRBV5-1 and TRBJ2-3, with D possibly matching TRBD2 (5 bases). CDR1 and CDR2 from the germline V gene are SGHRS and YFSETQ. Trimming stripped 7 bases from V and 6 bases from J, with 9 bases between. The CDR3 spans 11 residues. The CDR3 DNA sequence: TGCGCCAGCCGGGATTGGGATACGCAGTATTTT. Its protein is CASRDWDTQYF.

The chain uses TRBV6-1 and TRBJ2-1; 7 nucleotides agree with TRBD2. CDR3 size: 15 residues. After removal of 0 bases from V and 9 bases from J, the junction contained 8 bases not matched to a gene. Germline-derived CDR1 and CDR2 are MNHNS and SASEGT. The CDR3 is CASSEAMGGRGEQFF. CDR3 nucleotide sequence: TGTGCCAGCAGTGAAGCGATGGGAGGGCGGGGTGAGCAGTTCTTC.

This chain's CDR3 is CSATRQGKPYGYTF. CDR3 nucleotides: TGCAGTGCTACCCGACAGGGCAAGCCCTACGGCTACACCTTC. The chain uses TRBV20-1 and TRBJ1-2; 7 bases line up with TRBD1. Germline V gene data show CDR1 as DFQATT and CDR2 as SNEGSKA (reference sequence). The J segment lost 8 bases and the V segment lost 4 bases, leaving 13 bases of the junction unmatched. The CDR3 has 14 residues.

This clonotype was counted a few times. The chain couples TRBV10-1 to TRBJ1-2; possible D gene TRBD1, 5 bases. Germline values: CDR1 WNHNN, CDR2 SYGVQD (reference sequence). This CDR3 is built from 18 residues. Trimming shortened V by 4 bases and J by 1 base, and 22 bases separated the two germline ends. The CDR3 nucleotides read TGCGCCAGCAGTGCCGAGGGGAGGGTAGGTAACTTTAACTATGGCTACACCTTC. As protein: CASSAEGRVGNFNYGYTF.

V usage is TRBV30 and J usage is TRBJ1-2; maybe TRBD1 (5 bases). The length of the CDR3 is 15 residues. Germline loops: CDR1 GTSNPN, CDR2 SVGIG (reference sequence). Trimming took 0 bases from V and 0 from J, leaving 11 bases between them. The CDR3 is CAWSVPGKANYGYTF. CDR3 nucleotide sequence: TGTGCCTGGAGTGTTCCAGGGAAAGCTAACTATGGCTACACCTTC.

The rearrangement uses TRBV11-1 and TRBJ2-5; D is unclear. The germline gives CDR1 SGHAT, CDR2 FQDESV (reference sequence). The CDR3 contains 14 residues. Trimming stripped 5 bases from V and 2 bases from J, with 12 bases between. CDR3 loop: CASSPVQAQETQYF. The DNA for the CDR3 is TGTGCCAGCAGCCCCGTTCAAGCGCAAGAGACCCAGTACTTC. Full variable domain (rest looked up from reference TRBV11-1 and TRBJ2-5): EAEVAQSPRYKITEKSQAVAFWCDPISGHATLYWYRQILGQGPELLVQFQDESVVDDSQLPKDRFSAERLKGVDSTLKIQPAELGDSAMYLCASSPVQAQETQYFGPGTRLLVL.

This clonotype was counted only a few times. The chain carries TRBV4-1 and TRBJ1-5, with TRBD1 as a possible D gene (5 bases). V shed 1 base and J shed 4 bases, with 5 bases lying between them. The CDR3 is made up of 13 amino acids. CDR1 and CDR2 from the germline V gene are MGHRA and YSYEKL. The chain's CDR3 is CASSQGGNQPQHF. In DNA, the CDR3 is TGCGCCAGCAGCCAAGGGGGGAATCAGCCCCAGCATTTT.

The chain combines TRBV10-1 with TRBJ2-2; a possible D gene is TRBD2 (7 bases). Germline V gene lookup returns CDR1 WNHNN and CDR2 SYGVQD (reference sequence). CDR3 length: 17 amino acids. Trimming cost V 0 bases and J 8 bases, with 19 bases left between them. CDR3: CASSESAFAGARGELFF. The CDR3 region has the DNA TGCGCCAGCAGTGAGTCAGCGTTTGCGGGGGCCCGAGGGGAGCTGTTTTTT.

This clonotype was seen only a few times. The chain is built from TRBV11-1 and TRBJ2-1, with D maybe TRBD2 (6 bases). The CDR3 is 13 residues long. Germline-derived CDR1 and CDR2 are SGHAT and FQDESV (reference sequence). V lost 1 base and J lost 10, with 11 bases in between. The DNA for the CDR3 is TGTGCCAGCAGCTTAGTTTCGGGAGTAGAGCAGTTCTTC. Residues: CASSLVSGVEQFF.

This clonotype was detected once. The CDR3 region has the DNA TGTGCCAGCAGCTCGCCAGCCACCTACGAGCAGTACTTC. Its translation: CASSSPATYEQYF. The chain is built from TRBV11-1 and TRBJ2-7, with no clear D. Trimming removed 4 bases from V and 2 bases from J, with 9 bases in between. Germline CDR1 SGHAT, CDR2 FQDESV (reference sequence). The CDR3 extends over 13 amino acids.

The chain is built from TRBV6-1 and TRBJ2-5; D is unclear. CDR3 size: 13 residues. V was shortened by 6 bases and J by 4 bases, with 12 bases between the two germline ends. Germline values: CDR1 MNHNS, CDR2 SASEGT. CDR3 bases: TGTGCCAGCAGCCGGAGCACCGCAGAGACCCAGTACTTC. The encoded protein is CASSRSTAETQYF.

By share, this clonotype counts as hyperexpanded. The V gene is TRBV4-1, the J gene TRBJ2-7; 13 nucleotides line up with TRBD2. J gave up 3 bases and V 4 bases, and 6 bases lay outside the gene matches. The CDR3 totals 16 residues. Germline V gives CDR1 MGHRA, CDR2 YSYEKL. CDR3 sequence (DNA): TGCGCCAGCAGCCCGTTAGGGACTAGCGGGATCTACGAGCAGTACTTC. Residues: CASSPLGTSGIYEQYF.

This clonotype has more than one count but fewer than ten. The rearrangement links TRBV30 to TRBJ1-1, with D unresolved. The V gene's germline CDR1 is GTSNPN and CDR2 SVGIG (reference sequence). V was pared by 0 bases and J by 6 bases, with 17 bases between. The CDR3 loop spans 15 amino acids. The CDR3 nucleotides read TGTGCCTGGAGTGTAGGCGGAGGGCCGGTCGCTGAAGCTTTCTTT. Translated, it gives CAWSVGGGPVAEAFF.

In this sample, this clonotype turned up a few times. The chain employs TRBV15 and TRBJ2-2, with TRBD2 identical over 11 bases. Germline V gives CDR1 LNHNV, CDR2 YYDKDF (reference sequence). The ends lost 1 base at V and 1 base at J; junction bases unmatched: 8. This CDR3 has 19 amino acids. The CDR3: CATSRASPSGGRNTGELFF. The CDR3 bases are TGTGCCACCAGCAGAGCGTCTCCTAGCGGGGGGCGGAACACCGGGGAGCTGTTTTTT.

In this sample, this clonotype turned up once. V is TRBV10-3 and J is TRBJ1-4; D unresolved. The CDR3 consists of 15 residues. Trimming took 3 bases from V and 7 from J, leaving 15 bases between them. Germline V gene data show CDR1 as ENHRY and CDR2 as SYGVKD. The CDR3: CAISDGLVGGEKLFF. Here the CDR3 DNA reads TGTGCCATCAGTGATGGGTTGGTCGGCGGTGAAAAACTGTTTTTT.

This chain links TRBV6-5 with TRBJ2-7, with unresolved D. The CDR3 is 15 amino acids. The V end was cut by 0 bases, the J end by 0 bases, with 9 bases between. Germline V gives CDR1 MNHEY, CDR2 SVGAGI. The CDR3 coding sequence is TGTGCCAGCAGTTACTCGCCCGGCAGCTCCTACGAGCAGTACTTC. It encodes CASSYSPGSSYEQYF.